This record concerns one T cell receptor beta chain sequence. Its antigen is unidentified. With 4 bases clipped from V and 10 bases from J, the junction kept 16 bases outside the gene matches. Germline assignment: CDR1 SEHNR and CDR2 FQNEAQ (reference sequence). The CDR3 consists of 16 residues. This entry comes from a study of CD8+ T cells in alopecia areata. RNA, once extracted, was reverse transcribed into cDNA for use as the sequencing template. Here immunoSEQ multiplex PCR was the method, and the copy in TCRdb shows in-frame clones only, minus some. Of 150,000 to 200,000 clones listed, 55% to 65% are singletons. General study results and limits: Lesional scalp, especially alopecia totalis/universalis, showed higher clonality than normal scalp. There were also resident alphabeta T cells of normal skin sequenced in scalp samples. Unlike in mice, where it was clearer, TCR sharing across patients was less clear, possibly HLA-related.

The chain uses TRBV7-9 and TRBJ2-1; 7 bases are shared with TRBD1. The receptor was isolated from a human donor in good health. Sequenced material: CD4+ T cells sorted from blood. In DNA form, the CDR3 reads TGTGCCAGCAGCTCCCAGGGGGTACTACTGCCTCAGGAGCAGTTCTTC. It yields the protein CASSSQGVLLPQEQFF.